These 24 T cell receptor beta chains were sequenced from one sample in a study of siplizumab effects on memory and regulatory T cells. Only in-frame clones appear in the TCRdb table, and some are missing; sequencing was by immunoSEQ multiplex PCR. The sample records more than 90,000 clones, around 90% being singletons. The sequencing input was non-Treg CD4+ T cells sorted from blood. These TCRs come from a human donor in good health.

The chain employs TRBV6-6 and TRBJ2-3, with D perhaps TRBD1 (6 bases). Per germline, CDR1 MNHNY and CDR2 SVGAGI (reference sequence). The CDR3 runs to 14 residues. V was cut by 5 bases and J by 0 bases, with 9 bases left in between. Here the CDR3 reads CASSRTVSTDTQYF. CDR3 DNA: TGTGCCAGCAGTCGGACAGTGAGCACAGATACGCAGTATTTT.

The chain uses TRBV9 and TRBJ1-1; maybe TRBD1 (5 bases). V was cut by 4 bases and J by 6 bases, with 16 bases left in between. The V gene's germline CDR1 is SGDLS and CDR2 YYNGEE. CDR3 size: 14 residues. CDR3 loop: CASSPRIDRSEAFF. The DNA for the CDR3 is TGTGCCAGCAGCCCTCGGATAGACAGATCTGAAGCTTTCTTT.

The chain combines TRBV6-6 with TRBJ2-3; 8 nucleotides line up with TRBD1. V shed 3 bases, J shed 4 bases, and the junction held 6 bases outside the gene matches. The CDR3 consists of 15 residues. CDR1 MNHNY and CDR2 SVGAGI come from the germline V gene (reference sequence). The CDR3 DNA reads as TGTGCCAGCAGTTATCCGACAGGGGACCCAGATACGCAGTATTTT. It yields the protein CASSYPTGDPDTQYF.

The chain couples TRBV7-3 to TRBJ2-1; D might be TRBD2 (6 bases). Trimming cost V 8 bases and J 7 bases, with 27 bases left between them. The CDR3 covers 17 residues. CDR1 is SGHTA, CDR2 FQGTGA, per germline. The CDR3 bases are TGTGCCAGCCCACTTTTTTGGACTAAGGTCCCTGGGAATGAGCAGTTCTTC. Translating it yields CASPLFWTKVPGNEQFF.

This clone was picked up one time. This rearrangement joins TRBV29-1 to TRBJ2-3; 11 nucleotides line up with TRBD2. With V trimmed by 5 bases and J by 2 bases, 3 bases remained unmatched. CDR3 length equals 14 residues. Per germline, CDR1 SQVTM and CDR2 ANQGSEA. CDR3 residues: CSVLTSGTTDTQYF. In DNA form, the CDR3 reads TGCAGCGTTTTGACTAGCGGGACCACAGATACGCAGTATTTT.

The chain couples TRBV4-1 to TRBJ2-5, with D maybe TRBD2 (7 bases). Trimming cost V 3 bases and J 5 bases, with 13 bases left between them. The CDR3 loop spans 14 amino acids. Germline V CDR1 and CDR2: MGHRA, YSYEKL. CDR3 in DNA: TGCGCCAGCAGCCATCGCGGGGGCGAGGAGACCCAGTACTTC. It encodes CASSHRGGEETQYF.

The chain couples TRBV5-1 to TRBJ2-5; 14 bases match TRBD2. Germline CDR1 is SGHRS and CDR2 is YFSETQ. CDR3 length equals 15 residues. V shed 3 bases and J 5 bases; nucleotides not matched to a gene: 3. CDR3 residues: CASSSGLAGGETQYF. The CDR3 DNA reads TGCGCCAGCAGCTCAGGACTAGCGGGAGGTGAGACCCAGTACTTC.

The V call is TRBV28, the J call TRBJ1-2; TRBD1 might be the D (6 bases). The CDR3 covers 14 residues. Per germline, CDR1 MDHEN and CDR2 SYDVKM. Trimming shortened V by 3 bases and J by 5 bases, and 13 bases separated the two germline ends. The CDR3 region is CASSFGRGAYGYTF. The CDR3 bases are TGTGCCAGCAGTTTCGGCAGGGGTGCGTATGGCTACACCTTC.

This clone turned up a few times. This chain links TRBV25-1 with TRBJ1-4, with D perhaps matching TRBD1 (6 bases). V was shortened by 4 bases and J by 0 bases, with 12 bases between the two germline ends. The CDR3 has 16 amino acids. The germline V gene encodes CDR1 MGHDK and CDR2 SYGVNS. CDR3 nucleotides: TGTGCCAGCAGTGGCGTAACAGGGTCAACTAATGAAAAACTGTTTTTT. Translation: CASSGVTGSTNEKLFF.

This clone has just one count. The chain is built from TRBV28 and TRBJ2-7, with D perhaps matching TRBD1 or TRBD2 (5 bases each). CDR3 size: 12 residues. The germline V and J ends were trimmed by 7 bases and 8 bases, with 15 bases remaining between them. Germline CDR1 and CDR2: MDHEN and SYDVKM. The DNA for the CDR3 is TGTGCCAGCACCCCACCACGGGGCAAGCAGTACTTC. Translating gives CASTPPRGKQYF.

The chain carries TRBV11-3 and TRBJ2-5; D unclear. The J call is in doubt because the DNA end fits TRBJ2-7 better. CDR1 and CDR2 from the germline V gene are SGHNT and YENEEA. This CDR3 comprises 13 residues. The CDR3 DNA reads TGTGCCAGCAGCTTAGCTTTCTCCTACGAGCAGTACTTC. As protein: CASSLAFSYEQYF.

This chain uses TRBV14 with TRBJ1-2; D uncertain. The CDR3 runs 14 residues. The ends were cut back, 4 bases at V and 2 bases at J, with 11 bases in the middle. Looked up from germline, CDR1 is SGHDN and CDR2 is FVKESK. The CDR3 nucleotides read TGTGCCAGCAGCCGAAGCGGGGTAAACTATGGCTACACCTTC. It codes for CASSRSGVNYGYTF.

This chain joins TRBV7-6 and TRBJ2-5; TRBD2 agrees at 7 bases. The J segment lost 5 bases and the V segment lost 1 base, leaving 7 bases of the junction unmatched. The CDR3 loop spans 15 amino acids. The V gene's germline CDR1 is SGHVS and CDR2 FNYEAQ. The CDR3 bases are TGTGCCAGCAGCTTAGTGGGAGGGGCGCGGGAGACCCAGTACTTC. Residues: CASSLVGGARETQYF.

The CDR3 DNA is TGTGCCAGCAGTGATATTAGGACAACTAACTATGGCTACACCTTC. Its protein product is CASSDIRTTNYGYTF. V gene TRBV6-1 combines with J gene TRBJ1-2, with a weak D call TRBD1 (5 bases). This CDR3 contains 15 residues. Germline assignment: CDR1 MNHNS and CDR2 SASEGT. Between the trimmed V and J ends, which lost 3 bases and 0 bases, there was a span of 11 bases.

The chain combines TRBV20-1 with TRBJ2-3; D remains ambiguous. V was clipped by 5 bases and J by 3 bases, with 3 bases between them. Germline CDR1 and CDR2: DFQATT and SNEGSKA (reference sequence). The CDR3 is 10 amino acids. The CDR3 DNA reads TGCAGTGCTCGGACAGATACGCAGTATTTT. This gives the protein CSARTDTQYF.

The gene calls are TRBV14 and TRBJ2-7, with D unresolved. Between the trimmed V and J ends, which lost 3 bases and 4 bases, there was a span of 13 bases. Germline CDR1 is SGHDN and CDR2 is FVKESK. The CDR3 is 14 amino acids. The CDR3 spells CASSQGDVVYEQYF. The CDR3 DNA sequence: TGTGCCAGCAGCCAGGGTGACGTAGTATACGAGCAGTACTTC. Full variable domain (missing parts from reference TRBV14 and TRBJ2-7): EAGVTQFPSHSVIEKGQTVTLRCDPISGHDNLYWYRRVMGKEIKFLLHFVKESKQDESGMPNNRFLAERTGGTYSTLKVQPAELEDSGVYFCASSQGDVVYEQYFGPGTRLTVT.

The CDR3 nucleotides read TGTGCCAGCAGCTTGGGGACAGCCGAAAAACTGTTTTTT. Translating gives CASSLGTAEKLFF. V and J are TRBV7-2 and TRBJ1-4; the match to TRBD1 covers 7 bases. The V gene's germline CDR1 is SGHTA and CDR2 FQGNSA. The CDR3 spans 13 residues. The ends lost 3 bases at V and 8 bases at J; junction bases unmatched: 3.

The V gene is TRBV7-2, the J gene TRBJ2-7, with 13 bases aligning to TRBD2. The germline gives CDR1 SGHTA, CDR2 FQGNSA. Trimming removed 4 bases from V and 7 bases from J; junction bases left unmatched: 10. CDR3 length equals 16 residues. Here the CDR3 DNA reads TGTGCCAGCAGCTCCACTCCCGCGGGACTAGCGGGGGAGCAGTACTTC. Encoded protein: CASSSTPAGLAGEQYF.

The chain carries TRBV21-1 and TRBJ2-5; TRBD1, the table's D call, was not compared with the DNA. TRBV21-1 is a pseudogene. The CDR3 is 15 amino acids. The CDR3 loop reads CASSKGQIMQETQYF. CDR3 in DNA: TGTGCCAGCAGCAAAGGACAGATCATGCAAGAGACCCAGTACTTC.

The CDR3 DNA reads as TGTGCCAGCAGGGAAACAGGGACGAATGAGCAGTTCTTC. Translating gives CASRETGTNEQFF. This chain uses TRBV11-2 with TRBJ2-1; D possibly corresponds to TRBD1 (6 bases). V was pared by 6 bases and J by 7 bases, with 13 bases between. Germline V lookup: CDR1 SGHAT, CDR2 FQNNGV. CDR3 length: 13 residues.

The chain combines TRBV19 with TRBJ1-2; a weak D match, TRBD1 (6 bases). Germline V gene data show CDR1 as LNHDA and CDR2 as SQIVND (reference sequence). The V end was cut by 7 bases, the J end by 6 bases, with 21 bases between. The CDR3 runs to 15 residues. CDR3 nucleotides: TGTGCCAGTACCCCCTTCGGAGGGGGGCGCGATGGCTACACCTTC. Translation: CASTPFGGGRDGYTF.

The chain combines TRBV7-8 with TRBJ2-4; perhaps TRBD1 as D (5 bases). CDR1 and CDR2 (germline): SGHVS, FQNEAQ. The CDR3 extends over 12 amino acids. V was trimmed by 5 bases and J by 11 bases, leaving 13 bases between them. DNA for the CDR3: TGTGCCAGCAGCCCTGAGCTAGGGGTTCAGTACTTC. Its protein is CASSPELGVQYF.

The DNA of the CDR3 is TGTGCCAGCAGCCTCGACTCGACAGCCTACGAGCAGTACTTC. It translates to CASSLDSTAYEQYF. The chain combines TRBV11-3 with TRBJ2-7; D might be TRBD1 (5 bases). The V gene's germline CDR1 is SGHNT and CDR2 YENEEA. The CDR3 is 14 residues long. The V end was cut by 5 bases, the J end by 2 bases, with 13 bases between.

The chain is built from TRBV6-5 and TRBJ1-3, with D possibly being TRBD1 (5 bases). The length of the CDR3 is 14 residues. V gave up 6 bases and J gave up 0 bases, with 9 bases separating them. The germline gives CDR1 MNHEY, CDR2 SVGAGI. CDR3 protein: CASSQGISGNTIYF. The CDR3 nucleotides are TGTGCCAGCAGCCAGGGTATCTCTGGAAACACCATATATTTT.